Listed below are T cell receptor beta chains from one sample, sequenced in a study of cytomegalovirus exposure and HLA in healthy donors. Here immunoSEQ multiplex PCR was the method, and the copy in TCRdb shows in-frame clones only, minus some. The sample shows approximately 89,000 clones, 69% of them seen only once. Material: PBMCs. The receptors derive from a female donor in good health and CMV-seronegative. The CDR3 runs from the conserved cysteine through the conserved F or W. A D gene is named only where the DNA matches it firmly. A clone size is listed for some rows: how often the clone was seen (once, few, many), or a class if it is expanded.

j_call clone_size d_call v_call cdr3_length cdr3_nt cdr3_aa
TRBJ1-1 - TRBD1 TRBV27 14 TGTGCCAGCAGTACAGGGGTTTTTGGGACTGAAGCTTTCTTT CASSTGVFGTEAFF
TRBJ1-5 - TRBD1 TRBV5-8 14 TGTGCCAGCAGCCCGGGACGGACAGGTGGGCCCCAGCATTTT CASSPGRTGGPQHF
TRBJ1-3 - - TRBV7-6 20 TGTGCCAGCAGCTTAGTACCGGGAGGGCAGGCGGAAGACTCTGGAAACACCATATATTTT CASSLVPGGQAEDSGNTIYF
TRBJ2-7 - - TRBV11-2 14 TGTGCCAGCAGCCCCGGCCTAGCGACCTACGAGCAGTACTTC CASSPGLATYEQYF
TRBJ1-2 - TRBD1 TRBV4-1 15 TGCGCCAGCAGCCTTGCGCCGGGACAGGGCCCCCTCTACACCTTC CASSLAPGQGPLYTF
TRBJ2-6 - - TRBV7-2 17 TGTGCCAGCAGCTCACAGGGTTTTACAACTGGGGCCAACGTCCTGACTTTC CASSSQGFTTGANVLTF
TRBJ1-4 - TRBD1 TRBV5-4 13 TGTGCCAGCAGTACTGACAGGGGCGAAAAACTGTTTTTT CASSTDRGEKLFF
TRBJ2-7 few - TRBV19 16 TGTGCCAGTAGTATAGCGGGGGGCCTTAGCTCCTACGAGCAGTACTTC CASSIAGGLSSYEQYF
TRBJ2-7 - - TRBV4-1 16 TGCGCCAGCAGCCGAAGCGCCCAAGCGAGCTCCTACGAGCAGTACTTC CASSRSAQASSYEQYF
TRBJ2-1 few TRBD2 TRBV11-3 16 TGTGCCAGCAGCTTAGGCGCGCTAGCGGGGGGAAATGAGCAGTTCTTC CASSLGALAGGNEQFF
TRBJ2-7 - - TRBV7-9 14 TGTGCCAGCAGGCTGGGAGGTTCGTCCTACGAGCAGTACTTC CASRLGGSSYEQYF
TRBJ2-5 - - TRBV30 12 TGTGCGGGCACAACCTGGCAAGAGACCCAGTACTTC CAGTTWQETQYF
TRBJ2-3 few TRBD2 TRBV6-4 17 TGTGCCAGCAGTGACACCCCGGGACTAGCGGGATCAGATACGCAGTATTTT CASSDTPGLAGSDTQYF
TRBJ2-2 - TRBD1 TRBV29-1 15 TGCAGCGTTGAAGCCACAGGGGGTAGCACCGGGGAGCTGTTTTTT CSVEATGGSTGELFF
TRBJ2-1 once TRBD2 TRBV7-2 15 TGTGCCAGCAGCCACGGGAGGGCGGGTTTCAATGAGCAGTTCTTC CASSHGRAGFNEQFF
TRBJ2-2 - TRBD1 TRBV10-3 15 TGTGCCATGCCCCCGGGACAGGGGGGTCCCGGGGAGCTGTTTTTT CAMPPGQGGPGELFF
TRBJ1-1 - - TRBV28 15 TGTGCCAGCACCACCCGGAGTAGCTGGAACACTGAAGCTTTCTTT CASTTRSSWNTEAFF
TRBJ2-1 - TRBD1 TRBV9 15 TGTGCCAGCTCCCTTAGGACAGGGGTCTACAATGAGCAGTTCTTC CASSLRTGVYNEQFF
TRBJ2-5 - TRBD1 TRBV4-2 16 TGTGCCAGCAGCCAAGCTGCGACAGGGGAACAAGAGACCCAGTACTTC CASSQAATGEQETQYF
TRBJ2-2 - TRBD2 TRBV5-1 18 TGCGCCAGCAGCTTCTCCGGGACTAGCGGGGCGAACACCGGGGAGCTGTTTTTT CASSFSGTSGANTGELFF
TRBJ2-1 - - TRBV6-1 15 TGTGCCAGCAGTGAAGCGGGTGATAGCTCCCATGAGCAGTTCTTC CASSEAGDSSHEQFF
TRBJ2-7 - - TRBV5-6 14 TGTGCCAGCAGCTTAGGACAAGACTCGGGCGAGCAGTACTTC CASSLGQDSGEQYF
TRBJ1-5 - TRBD1 TRBV5-1 16 TGCGCCAGCAGCGAGGGGGCAGGGGGCCTGCATCAGCCCCAGCATTTT CASSEGAGGLHQPQHF
TRBJ1-1 - - TRBV27 11 TGTGCCAGCTGGAGGGGCACTGAAGCTTTCTTT CASWRGTEAFF
TRBJ2-6 once - TRBV30 16 TGTGCCTGGCGAAGGACACAAAGTACTGGGGCCAACGTCCTGACTTTC CAWRRTQSTGANVLTF
TRBJ2-5 - TRBD1 TRBV5-1 16 TGCGCCAGCAGCTTGGGTCACTCGGGACAGGAGGAGACCCAGTACTTC CASSLGHSGQEETQYF
TRBJ2-1 - TRBD2 TRBV28 22 TGTGCCAGCAGTGTCGGGGCTCGTAGAGCGGGAGACCTTACTTACTCCTACAATGAGCAGTTCTTC CASSVGARRAGDLTYSYNEQFF
TRBJ1-1 few - TRBV10-1 14 TGCGCCAGCAGTGAGTCCGGTGCAGGGCGTGAAGCTTTCTTT CASSESGAGREAFF
TRBJ1-1 - TRBD1 TRBV25-1 14 TGTGCCAGCAGTGACCTCAGGGGGCAAACTGAAGCTTTCTTT CASSDLRGQTEAFF
TRBJ1-1 few TRBD1 TRBV19 13 TGTGCCAGTAAGGGACAGATGAACACTGAAGCTTTCTTT CASKGQMNTEAFF
TRBJ2-3 - - TRBV7-8 14 TGTGCCAGCAGCGCCTGGAGGGCGGGAGATACGCAGTATTTT CASSAWRAGDTQYF
TRBJ2-7 once - TRBV4-1 15 TGCGCCAGCAGCCAAGATGGGCCGCGCTCCTACGAGCAGTACTTC CASSQDGPRSYEQYF
TRBJ2-6 - TRBD1 TRBV15 18 TGTGCCACCAGTCCAGCCCCGGGACAGGGGACTGGGGCCAACGTCCTGACTTTC CATSPAPGQGTGANVLTF
TRBJ2-4 - - TRBV5-6 16 TGTGCCAGCAGCTTTTTGAGGGTCTTAGGCAAAAACATTCAGTACTTC CASSFLRVLGKNIQYF
TRBJ1-1 - - TRBV4-1 15 TGCGCCAGCAGCCAAGAGAGGCCGCTGAACACTGAAGCTTTCTTT CASSQERPLNTEAFF
TRBJ2-3 - - TRBV20-1 11 TGCAGTGCTCCGAGGGGGGGGACGCAGTATTTT CSAPRGGTQYF
TRBJ1-5 - TRBD1 TRBV10-3 14 TGTGCCACGGGACAGGGGACAAGCAATCAGCCCCAGCATTTT CATGQGTSNQPQHF
TRBJ2-7 - TRBD2 TRBV28 12 TGTGCCAGCAGTTTGGGGAGGGACGAGCAGTACTTC CASSLGRDEQYF